This T cell receptor (beta chain) stems from a study of T cells in tumors after PD-1 blockade (dated by TCRdb to about 2019). Broadly, across the study: Patients with prior checkpoint blockade, systemic immunosuppressant use, or recent radiotherapy or other anti-cancer therapy within 4 weeks were excluded. The study performed paired single-cell RNA and TCR sequencing on site-matched tumors from BCC or SCC patients before and after anti-PD-1 therapy. Some patients also continued taking vismodegib 150 mg daily during anti-PD-1 treatment. Patients received pembrolizumab 200 mg every 3 weeks or cemiplimab 350 mg every 2 weeks. To compare clonotypes in blood and tumor, bulk TCR sequencing was done on 10 peripheral blood samples taken from roughly 5 patients. Peripheral blood samples averaged approximately 100,000 TCR templates (range roughly 22,000-257,772) and about 36,000 unique clonotypes. RECIST version 1.1 was used to evaluate clinical response. What the research found in general, with its limitations: Roughly 41% of the TCR clonotypes from tumors also showed up in blood, and some novel exhausted tumor clones were present in pre-treatment blood, which suggests peripheral recruitment. Where the novel T cell clones came from was not identified, and possible sources could include lymphoid organs or rare unexpanded clones inside the tumor or in the tumor periphery.

The intended sense of this specimen's time point label: after anti-PD-1 therapy. Genomic DNA extracted from tumor biopsies or peripheral blood was used for bulk TCRbeta sequencing, with input ranging from about 600 ng to 6,004 ng. Every patient had histologically proven advanced or metastatic basal or squamous cell carcinoma and was a poor candidate for surgical resection. The basal cell carcinoma cohort comprised about a dozen patients, of whom several had bulk tumor TCR sequencing. V lost 4 bases and J lost 0 bases; the stretch between them is 11 bases long. Per the germline V gene, SGHRS is the CDR1 and YFSETQ is the CDR2. From the cysteine through the phenylalanine, the CDR3 covers 16 amino acids. The retained sequence is limited to the CDR3, 48 bases, with the frame set at the first base. The immunoSEQ platform was used to carry out deep TCRbeta sequencing. In the source study's methods: Only productive rearrangements were exported from the immunoSEQ Analyzer for further analysis. Bulk TCRbeta clonotypes were assigned T cell phenotypes by matching to single-cell RNA+TCR-seq clones sharing the same TCRbeta sequence. Tumor enrichment of a clone was calculated by dividing the clone's tumor frequency by the clone's PBMC frequency, both taken from bulk TCR sequencing. GLIPH was used to group TCRs into specificity groups, clusters of distinct TCRs likely recognizing common antigens via shared CDR3 motifs. The table was pulled from immuneACCESS by TCRdb, which kept in-frame rearrangements only. Such tables lose some clones; where checked, under half of the loss comes from unresolved V genes, and the rest has no known cause. D and trimming were read from the DNA, whereas the V and J calls and clone size are those reported in that table. For this sample the table gives 14,000 to 15,000 clones, of which around 79% were detected only once. The top ten hold approximately 22% of the sample.

In regard to this clone: What antigen it recognizes has not been identified. One base away there is no much larger clone; base qualities are not given.

This clonotype originated in a human donor with basal cell carcinoma. The rearranged chain carries TRBV5-1 and TRBJ2-6, with no confidently assigned D gene. Sequenced material: PBMCs, taken after anti-PD-1 treatment. The DNA sequence reads TGCGCCAGCAGCCATGGAGAGGCCTCTGGGGCCAACGTCCTGACTTTC. This encodes CASSHGEASGANVLTF.